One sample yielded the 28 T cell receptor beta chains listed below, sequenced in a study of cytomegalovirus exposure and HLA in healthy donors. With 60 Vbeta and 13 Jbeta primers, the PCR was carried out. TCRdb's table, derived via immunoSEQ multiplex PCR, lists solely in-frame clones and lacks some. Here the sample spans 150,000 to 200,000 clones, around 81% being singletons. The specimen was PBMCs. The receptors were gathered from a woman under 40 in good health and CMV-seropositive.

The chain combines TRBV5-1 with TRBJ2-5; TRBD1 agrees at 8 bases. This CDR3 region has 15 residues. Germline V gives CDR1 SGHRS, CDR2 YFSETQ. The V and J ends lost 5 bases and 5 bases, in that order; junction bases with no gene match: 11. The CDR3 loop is CASRYSRGLRETQYF. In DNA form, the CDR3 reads TGCGCCAGCAGATATAGCAGGGGGCTTCGGGAGACCCAGTACTTC.

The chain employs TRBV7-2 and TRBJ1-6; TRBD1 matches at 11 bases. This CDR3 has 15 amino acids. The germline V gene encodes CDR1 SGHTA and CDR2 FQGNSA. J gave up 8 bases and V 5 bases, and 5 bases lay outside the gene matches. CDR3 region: CASSRGQGADSPLHF. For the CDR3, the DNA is TGTGCCAGCAGCCGCGGACAGGGGGCTGATTCACCCCTCCACTTT.

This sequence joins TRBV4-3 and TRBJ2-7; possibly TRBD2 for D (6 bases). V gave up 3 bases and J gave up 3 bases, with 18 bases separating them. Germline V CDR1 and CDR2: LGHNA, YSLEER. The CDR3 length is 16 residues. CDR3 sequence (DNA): TGCGCCAGCAGCCACTCCACGGGTGCGGGGCACTACGAGCAGTACTTC. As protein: CASSHSTGAGHYEQYF.

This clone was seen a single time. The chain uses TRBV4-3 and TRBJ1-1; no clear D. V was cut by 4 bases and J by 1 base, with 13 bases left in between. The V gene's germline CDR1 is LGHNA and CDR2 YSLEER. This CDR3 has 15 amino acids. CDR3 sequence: CASSPGERENTEAFF. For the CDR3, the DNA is TGCGCCAGCAGCCCCGGTGAGAGGGAGAACACTGAAGCTTTCTTT.

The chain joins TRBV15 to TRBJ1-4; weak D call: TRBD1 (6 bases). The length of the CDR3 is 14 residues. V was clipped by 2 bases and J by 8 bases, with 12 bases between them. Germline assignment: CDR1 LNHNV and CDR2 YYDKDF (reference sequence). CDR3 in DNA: TGTGCCACCAGCAGACCAGGGGTAGGAGAAAAACTGTTTTTT. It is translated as CATSRPGVGEKLFF.

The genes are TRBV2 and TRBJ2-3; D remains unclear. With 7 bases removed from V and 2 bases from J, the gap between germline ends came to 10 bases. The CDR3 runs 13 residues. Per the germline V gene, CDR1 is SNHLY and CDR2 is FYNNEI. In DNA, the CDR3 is TGTGCCAGCACTAACGGTGACACAGATACGCAGTATTTT. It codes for CASTNGDTDTQYF.

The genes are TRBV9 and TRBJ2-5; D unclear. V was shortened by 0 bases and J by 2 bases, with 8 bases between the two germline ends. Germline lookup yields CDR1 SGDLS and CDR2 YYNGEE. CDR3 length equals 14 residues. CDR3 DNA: TGTGCCAGCAGCGTAGTGGCACAGCAAGAGACCCAGTACTTC. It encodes CASSVVAQQETQYF.

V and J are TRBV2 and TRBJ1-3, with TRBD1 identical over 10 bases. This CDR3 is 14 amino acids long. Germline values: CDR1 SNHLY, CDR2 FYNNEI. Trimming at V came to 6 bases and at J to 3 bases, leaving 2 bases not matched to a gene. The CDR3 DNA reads TGTGCCAGCAGGGGGACAGGGGTTGGAAACACCATATATTTT. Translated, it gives CASRGTGVGNTIYF. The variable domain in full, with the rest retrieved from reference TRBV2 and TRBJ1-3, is EPEVTQTPSHQVTQMGQEVILRCVPISNHLYFYWYRQILGQKVEFLVSFYNNEISEKSEIFDDQFSVERPDGSNFTLKIRSTKLEDSAMYFCASRGTGVGNTIYFGEGSWLTVV.

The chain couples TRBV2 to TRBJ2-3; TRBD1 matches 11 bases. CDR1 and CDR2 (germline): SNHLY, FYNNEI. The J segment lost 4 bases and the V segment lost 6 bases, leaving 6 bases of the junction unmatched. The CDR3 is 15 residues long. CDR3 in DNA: TGTGCCAGCAGCCCCCGGGACAGGGGGTCAGATACGCAGTATTTT. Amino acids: CASSPRDRGSDTQYF.

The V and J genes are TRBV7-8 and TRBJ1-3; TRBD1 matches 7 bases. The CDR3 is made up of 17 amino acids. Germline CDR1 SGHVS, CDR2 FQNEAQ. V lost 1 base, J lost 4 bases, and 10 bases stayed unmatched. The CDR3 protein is CASSLVGSGGYGNTIYF. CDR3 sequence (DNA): TGTGCCAGCAGCTTAGTCGGGTCAGGGGGATACGGAAACACCATATATTTT.

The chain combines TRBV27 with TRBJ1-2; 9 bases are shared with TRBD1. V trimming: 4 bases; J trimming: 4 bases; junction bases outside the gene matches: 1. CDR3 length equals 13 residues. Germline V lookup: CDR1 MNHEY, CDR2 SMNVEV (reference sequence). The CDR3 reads CASSSTGGYGYTF. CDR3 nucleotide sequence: TGTGCCAGCAGTTCGACAGGGGGCTATGGCTACACCTTC.

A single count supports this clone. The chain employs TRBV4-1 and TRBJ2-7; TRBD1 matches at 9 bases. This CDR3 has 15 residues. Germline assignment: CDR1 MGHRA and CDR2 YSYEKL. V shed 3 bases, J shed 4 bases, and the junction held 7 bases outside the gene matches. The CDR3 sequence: CASSQTGTGTYEQYF. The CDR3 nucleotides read TGCGCCAGCAGCCAGACCGGGACAGGGACGTACGAGCAGTACTTC.

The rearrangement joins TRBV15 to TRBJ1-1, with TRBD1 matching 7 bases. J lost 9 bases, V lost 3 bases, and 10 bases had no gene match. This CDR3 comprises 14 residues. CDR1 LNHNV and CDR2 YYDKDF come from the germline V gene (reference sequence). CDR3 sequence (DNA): TGTGCCACCAGCAGGGGAGGACAGGTGAGCCAAGCTTTCTTT. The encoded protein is CATSRGGQVSQAFF.

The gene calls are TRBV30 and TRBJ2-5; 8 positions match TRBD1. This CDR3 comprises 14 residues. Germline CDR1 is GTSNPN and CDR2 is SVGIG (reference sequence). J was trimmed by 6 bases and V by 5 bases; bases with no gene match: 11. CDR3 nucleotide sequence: TGTGCCTGGCAGGGGGCGCCCCGGGTGAAGACCCAGTACTTC. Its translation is CAWQGAPRVKTQYF.

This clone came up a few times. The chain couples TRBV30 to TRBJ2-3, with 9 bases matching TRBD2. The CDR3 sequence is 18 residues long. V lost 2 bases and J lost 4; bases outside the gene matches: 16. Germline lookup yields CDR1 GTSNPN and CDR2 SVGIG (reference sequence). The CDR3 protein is CAWSRLAAVSSIPDTQYF. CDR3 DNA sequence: TGTGCCTGGAGTCGACTAGCGGCGGTTTCTTCGATACCAGATACGCAGTATTTT.

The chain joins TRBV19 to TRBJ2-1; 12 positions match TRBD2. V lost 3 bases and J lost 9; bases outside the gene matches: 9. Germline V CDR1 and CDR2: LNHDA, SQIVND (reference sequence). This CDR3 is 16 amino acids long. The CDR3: CASSILRLAGEGEQFF. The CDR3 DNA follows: TGTGCCAGTAGTATTCTGCGACTAGCGGGGGAGGGTGAGCAGTTCTTC.

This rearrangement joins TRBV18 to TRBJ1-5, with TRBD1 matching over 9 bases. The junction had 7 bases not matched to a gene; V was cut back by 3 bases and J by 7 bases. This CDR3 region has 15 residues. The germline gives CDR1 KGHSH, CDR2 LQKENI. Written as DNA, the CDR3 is TGTGCCAGCTCACCCGGTAAGGGACAGGGCCAGCCCCAGCATTTT. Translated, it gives CASSPGKGQGQPQHF.

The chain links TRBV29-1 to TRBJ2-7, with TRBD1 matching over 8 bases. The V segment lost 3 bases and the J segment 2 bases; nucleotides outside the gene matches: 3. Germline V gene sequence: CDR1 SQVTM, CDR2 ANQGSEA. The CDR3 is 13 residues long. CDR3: CSVESGQAYEQYF. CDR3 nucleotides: TGCAGCGTTGAGTCGGGACAGGCCTACGAGCAGTACTTC.

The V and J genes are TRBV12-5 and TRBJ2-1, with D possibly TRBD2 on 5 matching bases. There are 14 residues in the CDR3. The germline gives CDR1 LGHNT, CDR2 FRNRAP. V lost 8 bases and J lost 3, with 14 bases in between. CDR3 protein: CASKPGRGYNEQFF. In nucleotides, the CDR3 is TGTGCTAGTAAACCGGGAAGAGGCTACAATGAGCAGTTCTTC.

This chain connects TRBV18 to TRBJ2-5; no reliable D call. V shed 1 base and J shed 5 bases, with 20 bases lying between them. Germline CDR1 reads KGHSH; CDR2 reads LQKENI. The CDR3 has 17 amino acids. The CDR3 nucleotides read TGTGCCAGCTCACCACGCCGCGATTTGGGCCCTGGGGAGACCCAGTACTTC. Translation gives CASSPRRDLGPGETQYF. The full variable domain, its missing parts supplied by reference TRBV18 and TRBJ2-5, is NAGVMQNPRHLVRRRGQEARLRCSPMKGHSHVYWYRQLPEEGLKFMVYLQKENIIDESGMPKERFSAEFPKEGPSILRIQQVVRGDSAAYFCASSPRRDLGPGETQYFGPGTRLLVL.

CDR3 amino acids: CASSATLLETQYF. CDR3 coding DNA: TGTGCCAGCAGCGCTACCTTACTCGAGACCCAGTACTTC. The J gene is TRBJ2-5, the V gene TRBV6-5; D is unclear. Per germline, CDR1 MNHEY and CDR2 SVGAGI. CDR3 length: 13 residues. The germline V and J ends were trimmed by 6 bases and 5 bases, with 13 bases remaining between them.

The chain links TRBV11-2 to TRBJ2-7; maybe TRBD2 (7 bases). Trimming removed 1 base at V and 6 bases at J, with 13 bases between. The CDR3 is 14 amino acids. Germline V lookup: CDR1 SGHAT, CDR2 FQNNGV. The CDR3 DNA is TGTGCCAGCAGCTTAGGAGGGGGGGCCTTCGAGCAGTACTTC. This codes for CASSLGGGAFEQYF.

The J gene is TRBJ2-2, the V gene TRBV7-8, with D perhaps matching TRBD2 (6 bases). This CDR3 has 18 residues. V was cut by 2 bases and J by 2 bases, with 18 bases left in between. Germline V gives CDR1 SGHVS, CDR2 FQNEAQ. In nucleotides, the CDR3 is TGTGCCAGCAGCTTATTGTATTCCGAGGGACTCAACACCGGGGAGCTGTTTTTT. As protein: CASSLLYSEGLNTGELFF.

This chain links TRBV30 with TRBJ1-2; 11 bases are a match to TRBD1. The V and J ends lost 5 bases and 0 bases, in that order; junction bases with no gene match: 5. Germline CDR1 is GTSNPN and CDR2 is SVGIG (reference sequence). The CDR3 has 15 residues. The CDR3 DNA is TGTGCCTGGGCCGGGACAGGGGGAGCTAACTATGGCTACACCTTC. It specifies CAWAGTGGANYGYTF.

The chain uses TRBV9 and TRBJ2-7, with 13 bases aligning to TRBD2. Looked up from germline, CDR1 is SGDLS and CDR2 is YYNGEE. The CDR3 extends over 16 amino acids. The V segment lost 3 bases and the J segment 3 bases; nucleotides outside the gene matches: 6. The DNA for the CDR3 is TGTGCCAGCAGCGGCGGGACTAGCGGGAATCTCTACGAGCAGTACTTC. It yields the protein CASSGGTSGNLYEQYF.

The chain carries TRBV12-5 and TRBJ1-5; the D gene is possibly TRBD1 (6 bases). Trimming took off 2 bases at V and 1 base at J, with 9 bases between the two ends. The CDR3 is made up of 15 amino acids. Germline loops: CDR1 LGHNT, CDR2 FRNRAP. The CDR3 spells CASGLLQGSNQPQHF. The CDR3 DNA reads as TGTGCTAGTGGTTTGTTGCAGGGGAGCAATCAGCCCCAGCATTTT. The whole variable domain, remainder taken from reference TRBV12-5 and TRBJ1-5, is DARVTQTPRHKVTEMGQEVTMRCQPILGHNTVFWYRQTMMQGLELLAYFRNRAPLDDSGMPKDRFSAEMPDATLATLKIQPSEPRDSAVYFCASGLLQGSNQPQHFGDGTRLSIL.

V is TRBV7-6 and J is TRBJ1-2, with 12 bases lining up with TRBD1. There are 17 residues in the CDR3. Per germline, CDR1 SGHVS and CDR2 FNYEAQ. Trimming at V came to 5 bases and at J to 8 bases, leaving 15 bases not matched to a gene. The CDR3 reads CASSLSGTGGISQGYTF. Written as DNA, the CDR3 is TGTGCCAGCAGCCTAAGCGGGACAGGGGGCATCTCGCAAGGCTACACCTTC.

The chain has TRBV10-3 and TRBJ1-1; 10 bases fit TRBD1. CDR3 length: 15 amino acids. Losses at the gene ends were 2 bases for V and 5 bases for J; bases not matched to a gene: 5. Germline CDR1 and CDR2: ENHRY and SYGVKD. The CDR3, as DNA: TGTGCCATCAGTGAGCCAGACAGGGGGCATACTGAAGCTTTCTTT. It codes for CAISEPDRGHTEAFF.